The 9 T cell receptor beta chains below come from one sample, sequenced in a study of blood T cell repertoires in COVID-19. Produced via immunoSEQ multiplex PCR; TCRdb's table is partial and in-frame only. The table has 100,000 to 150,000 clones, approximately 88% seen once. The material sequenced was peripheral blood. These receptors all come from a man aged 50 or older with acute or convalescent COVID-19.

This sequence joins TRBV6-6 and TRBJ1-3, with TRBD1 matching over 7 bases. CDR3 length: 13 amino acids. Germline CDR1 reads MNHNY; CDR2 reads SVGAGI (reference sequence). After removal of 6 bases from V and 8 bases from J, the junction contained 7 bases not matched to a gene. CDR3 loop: CASSRDSEDTIYF. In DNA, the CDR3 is TGTGCCAGCAGCCGGGACAGTGAGGACACCATATATTTT.

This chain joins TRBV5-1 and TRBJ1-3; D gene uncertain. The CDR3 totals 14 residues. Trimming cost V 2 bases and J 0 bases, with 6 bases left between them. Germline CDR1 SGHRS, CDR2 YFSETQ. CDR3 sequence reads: CASSLGSSGNTIYF. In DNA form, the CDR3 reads TGCGCCAGCAGCTTAGGGAGCTCTGGAAACACCATATATTTT.

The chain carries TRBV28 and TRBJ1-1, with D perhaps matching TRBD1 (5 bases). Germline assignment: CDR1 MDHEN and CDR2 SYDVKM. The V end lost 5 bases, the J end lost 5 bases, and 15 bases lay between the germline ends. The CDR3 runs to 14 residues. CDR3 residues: CASSPLQGGTEAFF. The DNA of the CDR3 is TGTGCCAGCAGTCCACTTCAGGGTGGAACTGAAGCTTTCTTT.

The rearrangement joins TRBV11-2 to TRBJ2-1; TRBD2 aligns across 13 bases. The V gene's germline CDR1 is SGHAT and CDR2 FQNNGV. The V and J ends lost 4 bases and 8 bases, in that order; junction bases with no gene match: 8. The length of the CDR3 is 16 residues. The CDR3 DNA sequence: TGTGCCAGCAGCTCCGCCGGGACTAGCGGGATCCATGAGCAGTTCTTC. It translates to CASSSAGTSGIHEQFF.

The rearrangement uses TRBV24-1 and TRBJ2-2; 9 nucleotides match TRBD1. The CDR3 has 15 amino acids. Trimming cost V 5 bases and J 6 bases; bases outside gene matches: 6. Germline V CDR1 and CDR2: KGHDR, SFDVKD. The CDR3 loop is CATSGGTGRAGELFF. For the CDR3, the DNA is TGTGCCACCAGTGGGGGGACAGGGAGGGCCGGGGAGCTGTTTTTT.

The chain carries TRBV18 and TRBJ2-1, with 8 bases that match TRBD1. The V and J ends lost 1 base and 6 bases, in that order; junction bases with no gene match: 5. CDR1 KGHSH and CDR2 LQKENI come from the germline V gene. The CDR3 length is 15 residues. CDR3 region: CASSPLGQEINEQFF. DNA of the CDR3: TGTGCCAGCTCACCACTGGGACAGGAAATCAATGAGCAGTTCTTC. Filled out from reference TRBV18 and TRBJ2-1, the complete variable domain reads NAGVMQNPRHLVRRRGQEARLRCSPMKGHSHVYWYRQLPEEGLKFMVYLQKENIIDESGMPKERFSAEFPKEGPSILRIQQVVRGDSAAYFCASSPLGQEINEQFFGPGTRLTVL.

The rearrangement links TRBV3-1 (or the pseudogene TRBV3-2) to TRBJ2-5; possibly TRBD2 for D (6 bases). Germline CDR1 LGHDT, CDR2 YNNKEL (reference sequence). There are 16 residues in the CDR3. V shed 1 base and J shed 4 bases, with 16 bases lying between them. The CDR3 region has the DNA TGTGCCAGCAGCCAAGGTCCAGGAGGGCCCTCAGAGACCCAGTACTTC. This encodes CASSQGPGGPSETQYF.

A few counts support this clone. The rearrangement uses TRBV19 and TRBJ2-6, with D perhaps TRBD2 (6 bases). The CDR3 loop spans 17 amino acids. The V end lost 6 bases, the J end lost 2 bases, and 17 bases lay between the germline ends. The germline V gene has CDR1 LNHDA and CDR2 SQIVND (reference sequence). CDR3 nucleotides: TGTGCCAGTAGGCTCTTGGCGGGATCTACTGGGGCCAACGTCCTGACTTTC. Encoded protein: CASRLLAGSTGANVLTF.

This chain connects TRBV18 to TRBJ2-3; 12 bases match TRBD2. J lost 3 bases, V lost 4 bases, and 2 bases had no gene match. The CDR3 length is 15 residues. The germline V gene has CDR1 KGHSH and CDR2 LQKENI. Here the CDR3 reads CASSLGTSGTDTQYF. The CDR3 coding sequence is TGTGCCAGCTCACTCGGGACTAGCGGGACAGATACGCAGTATTTT.